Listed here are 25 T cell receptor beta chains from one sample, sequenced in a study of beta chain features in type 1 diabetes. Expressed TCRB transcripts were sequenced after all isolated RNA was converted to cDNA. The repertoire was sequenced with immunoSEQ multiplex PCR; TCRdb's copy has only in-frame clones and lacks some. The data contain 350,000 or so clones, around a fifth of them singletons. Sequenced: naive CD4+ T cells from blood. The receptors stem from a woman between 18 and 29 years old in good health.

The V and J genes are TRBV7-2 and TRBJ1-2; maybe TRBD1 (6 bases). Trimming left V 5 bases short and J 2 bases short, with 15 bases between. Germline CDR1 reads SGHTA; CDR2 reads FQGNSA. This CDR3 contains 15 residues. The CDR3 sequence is CASSLSNRANYGYTF. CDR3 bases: TGTGCCAGCAGCCTTTCCAACAGGGCGAACTATGGCTACACCTTC.

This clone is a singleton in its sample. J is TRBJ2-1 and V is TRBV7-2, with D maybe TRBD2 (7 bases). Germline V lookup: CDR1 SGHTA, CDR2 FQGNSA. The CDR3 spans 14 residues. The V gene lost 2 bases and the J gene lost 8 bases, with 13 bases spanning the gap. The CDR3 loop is CASSLTGGRDEQFF. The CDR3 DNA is TGTGCCAGCAGCTTAACGGGGGGCCGGGATGAGCAGTTCTTC.

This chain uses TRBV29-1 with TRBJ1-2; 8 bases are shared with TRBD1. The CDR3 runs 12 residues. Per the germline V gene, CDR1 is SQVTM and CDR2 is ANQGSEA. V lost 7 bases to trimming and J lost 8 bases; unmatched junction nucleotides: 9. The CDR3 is CSAGLRGQGYTF. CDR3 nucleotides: TGCAGCGCCGGCCTCAGGGGGCAAGGCTACACCTTC.

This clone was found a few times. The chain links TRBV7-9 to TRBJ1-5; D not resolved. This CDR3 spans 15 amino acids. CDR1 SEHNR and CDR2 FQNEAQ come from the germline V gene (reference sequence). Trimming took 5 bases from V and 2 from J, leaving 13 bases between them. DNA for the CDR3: TGTGCCAGCAGCCCCTGGGTTGGAGGCAATCAGCCCCAGCATTTT. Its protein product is CASSPWVGGNQPQHF.

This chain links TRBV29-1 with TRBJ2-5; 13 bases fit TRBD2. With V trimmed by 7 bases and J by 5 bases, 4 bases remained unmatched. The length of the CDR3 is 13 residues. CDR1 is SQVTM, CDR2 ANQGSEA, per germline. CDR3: CSGGLAGTETQYF. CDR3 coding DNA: TGCAGCGGGGGACTAGCGGGGACGGAGACCCAGTACTTC. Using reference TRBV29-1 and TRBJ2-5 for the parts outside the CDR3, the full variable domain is SAVISQKPSRDICQRGTSLTIQCQVDSQVTMMFWYRQQPGQSLTLIATANQGSEATYESGFVIDKFPISRPNLTFSTLTVSNMSPEDSSIYLCSGGLAGTETQYFGPGTRLLVL.

CDR3 nucleotide sequence: TGCAGCGTTGAAGCCCCTTCCTTTTACAATGAGCAGTTCTTC. It translates to CSVEAPSFYNEQFF. V gene TRBV29-1 combines with J gene TRBJ2-1; D gene ambiguous. V lost 1 base and J lost 4, with 11 bases in between. Germline V lookup: CDR1 SQVTM, CDR2 ANQGSEA. The CDR3 is made up of 14 amino acids.

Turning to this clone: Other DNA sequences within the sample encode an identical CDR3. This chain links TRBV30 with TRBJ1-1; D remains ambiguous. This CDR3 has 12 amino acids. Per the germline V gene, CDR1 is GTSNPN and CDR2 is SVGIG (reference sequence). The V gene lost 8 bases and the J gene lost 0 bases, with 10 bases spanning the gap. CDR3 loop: CAGDRLNTEAFF. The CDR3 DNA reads TGTGCCGGAGATAGGTTGAACACTGAAGCTTTCTTT.

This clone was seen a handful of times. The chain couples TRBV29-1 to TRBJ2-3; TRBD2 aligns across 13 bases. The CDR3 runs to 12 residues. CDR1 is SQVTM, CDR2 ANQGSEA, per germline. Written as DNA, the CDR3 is TGCAGTACTAGCGGGAGGGCCGATACGCAGTATTTT. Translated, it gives CSTSGRADTQYF.

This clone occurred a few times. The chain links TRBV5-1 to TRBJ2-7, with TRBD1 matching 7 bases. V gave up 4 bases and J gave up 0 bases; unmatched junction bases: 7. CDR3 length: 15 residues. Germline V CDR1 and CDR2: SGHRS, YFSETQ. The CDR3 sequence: CASSIGTVASYEQYF. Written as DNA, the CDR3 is TGCGCCAGCAGCATAGGGACAGTGGCCTCCTACGAGCAGTACTTC.

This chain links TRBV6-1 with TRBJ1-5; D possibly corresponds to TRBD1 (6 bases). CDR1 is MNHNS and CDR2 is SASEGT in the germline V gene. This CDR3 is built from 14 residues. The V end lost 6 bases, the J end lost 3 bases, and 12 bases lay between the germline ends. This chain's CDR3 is CASRRGTDNQPQHF. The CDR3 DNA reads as TGTGCCAGCAGAAGGGGGACGGACAATCAGCCCCAGCATTTT.

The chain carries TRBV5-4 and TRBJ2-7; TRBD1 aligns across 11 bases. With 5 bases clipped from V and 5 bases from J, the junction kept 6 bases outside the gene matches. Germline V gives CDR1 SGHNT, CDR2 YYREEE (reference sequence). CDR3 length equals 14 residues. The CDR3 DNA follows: TGTGCCAGCAGATCGGACAGGGGGCACGACGAGCAGTACTTC. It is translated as CASRSDRGHDEQYF.

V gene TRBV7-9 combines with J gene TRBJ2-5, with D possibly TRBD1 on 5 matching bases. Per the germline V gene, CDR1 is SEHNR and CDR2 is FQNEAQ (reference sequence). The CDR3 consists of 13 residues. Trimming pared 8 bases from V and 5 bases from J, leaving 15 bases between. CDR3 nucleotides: TGTGCCAGCGCGGATGGGGCTGCGGAGACCCAGTACTTC. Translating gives CASADGAAETQYF. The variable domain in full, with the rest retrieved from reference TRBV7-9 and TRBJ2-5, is DTGVSQNPRHKITKRGQNVTFRCDPISEHNRLYWYRQTLGQGPEFLTYFQNEAQLEKSRLLSDRFSAERPKGSFSTLEIQRTEQGDSAMYLCASADGAAETQYFGPGTRLLVL.

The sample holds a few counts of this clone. DNA of the CDR3: TGTGCCAGCAGCTCACGACTAGCTTCCTACAATGAGCAGTTCTTC. It specifies CASSSRLASYNEQFF. This chain uses TRBV7-6 with TRBJ2-1; 7 nucleotides agree with TRBD2. Trimming took 4 bases from V and 1 from J; bases not matched to a gene: 4. Per germline, CDR1 SGHVS and CDR2 FNYEAQ. The CDR3 has 15 amino acids.

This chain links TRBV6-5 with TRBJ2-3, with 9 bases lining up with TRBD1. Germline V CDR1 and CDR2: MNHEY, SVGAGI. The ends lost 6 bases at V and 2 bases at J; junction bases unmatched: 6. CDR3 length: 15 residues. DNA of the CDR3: TGTGCCAGCAGGCTACAGGGGGCGGACACAGATACGCAGTATTTT. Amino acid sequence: CASRLQGADTDTQYF.

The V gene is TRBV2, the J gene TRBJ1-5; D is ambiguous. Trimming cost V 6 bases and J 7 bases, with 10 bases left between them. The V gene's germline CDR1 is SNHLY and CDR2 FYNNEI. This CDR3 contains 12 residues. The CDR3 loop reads CASSPTFQPQHF. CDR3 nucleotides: TGTGCCAGCAGCCCGACTTTCCAGCCCCAGCATTTT.

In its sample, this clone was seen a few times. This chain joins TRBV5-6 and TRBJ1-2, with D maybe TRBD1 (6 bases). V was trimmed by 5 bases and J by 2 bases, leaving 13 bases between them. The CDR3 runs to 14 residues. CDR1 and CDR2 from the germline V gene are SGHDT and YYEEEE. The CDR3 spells CASRPQGRNYGYTF. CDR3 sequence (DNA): TGTGCCAGCAGGCCACAGGGTAGGAACTATGGCTACACCTTC.

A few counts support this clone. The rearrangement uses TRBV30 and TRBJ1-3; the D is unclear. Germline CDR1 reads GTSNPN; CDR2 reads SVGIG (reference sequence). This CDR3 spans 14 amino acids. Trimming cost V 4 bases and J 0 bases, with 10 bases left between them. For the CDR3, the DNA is TGTGCCTGGAAAGGAGGGTCCTCTGGAAACACCATATATTTT. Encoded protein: CAWKGGSSGNTIYF. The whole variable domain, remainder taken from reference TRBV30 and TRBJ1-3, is SQTIHQWPATLVQPVGSPLSLECTVEGTSNPNLYWYRQAAGRGLQLLFYSVGIGQISSEVPQNLSASRPQDRQFILSSKKLLLSDSGFYLCAWKGGSSGNTIYFGEGSWLTVV.

CDR3 protein: CASSDRVTGNTEAFF. The CDR3 bases are TGTGCCAGCAGCGACAGGGTAACCGGCAACACTGAAGCTTTCTTT. The rearrangement uses TRBV6-6 and TRBJ1-1; 7 bases map to TRBD1. CDR3 length equals 15 residues. Germline V CDR1 and CDR2: MNHNY, SVGAGI (reference sequence). Trimming at V came to 6 bases and at J to 2 bases, leaving 9 bases not matched to a gene.

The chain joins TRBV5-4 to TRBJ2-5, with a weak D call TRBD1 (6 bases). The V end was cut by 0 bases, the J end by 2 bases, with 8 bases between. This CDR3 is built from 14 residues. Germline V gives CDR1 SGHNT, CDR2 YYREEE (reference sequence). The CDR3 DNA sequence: TGTGCCAGCAGCTTGGCGGACAGACAAGAGACCCAGTACTTC. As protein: CASSLADRQETQYF.

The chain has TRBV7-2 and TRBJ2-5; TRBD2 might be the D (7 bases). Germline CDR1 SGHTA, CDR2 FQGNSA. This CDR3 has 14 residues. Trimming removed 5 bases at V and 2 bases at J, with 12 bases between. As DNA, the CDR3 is TGTGCCAGCAGCCCACAGGGAGGGCAAGAGACCCAGTACTTC. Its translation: CASSPQGGQETQYF.

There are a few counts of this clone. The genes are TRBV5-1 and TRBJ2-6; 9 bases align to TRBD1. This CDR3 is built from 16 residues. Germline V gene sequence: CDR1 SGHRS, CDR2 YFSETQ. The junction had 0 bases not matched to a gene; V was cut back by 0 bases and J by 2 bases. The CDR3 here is CASSLGTGAGANVLTF. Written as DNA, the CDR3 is TGCGCCAGCAGCTTGGGGACAGGGGCTGGGGCCAACGTCCTGACTTTC. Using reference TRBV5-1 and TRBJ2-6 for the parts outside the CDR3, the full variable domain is KAGVTQTPRYLIKTRGQQVTLSCSPISGHRSVSWYQQTPGQGLQFLFEYFSETQRNKGNFPGRFSGRQFSNSRSEMNVSTLELGDSALYLCASSLGTGAGANVLTFGAGSRLTVL.

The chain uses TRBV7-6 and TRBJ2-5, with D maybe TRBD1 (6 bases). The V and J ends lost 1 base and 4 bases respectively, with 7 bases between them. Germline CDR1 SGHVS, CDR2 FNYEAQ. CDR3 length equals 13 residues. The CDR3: CASSLEQGETQYF. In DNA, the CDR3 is TGTGCCAGCAGCTTAGAACAGGGAGAGACCCAGTACTTC.

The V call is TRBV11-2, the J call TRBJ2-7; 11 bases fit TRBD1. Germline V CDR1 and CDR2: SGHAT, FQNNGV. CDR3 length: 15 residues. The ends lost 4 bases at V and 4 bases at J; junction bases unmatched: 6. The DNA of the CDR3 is TGTGCCAGCAGCTCACTCCGGGACAGGGGGTACGAGCAGTACTTC. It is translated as CASSSLRDRGYEQYF. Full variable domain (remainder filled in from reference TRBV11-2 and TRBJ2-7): EAGVAQSPRYKIIEKRQSVAFWCNPISGHATLYWYQQILGQGPKLLIQFQNNGVVDDSQLPKDRFSAERLKGVDSTLKIQPAKLEDSAVYLCASSSLRDRGYEQYFGPGTRLTVT.

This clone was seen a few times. In DNA form, the CDR3 reads TGTGCCAGCAGCTTGGCCTATAGCAACGAGCAGTACTTC. This translates into CASSLAYSNEQYF. The rearrangement joins TRBV5-4 to TRBJ2-7; D is unresolved. Deletions cut 0 bases from V and 5 bases from J, with 9 bases between. This CDR3 has 13 amino acids. The germline V gene encodes CDR1 SGHNT and CDR2 YYREEE (reference sequence).

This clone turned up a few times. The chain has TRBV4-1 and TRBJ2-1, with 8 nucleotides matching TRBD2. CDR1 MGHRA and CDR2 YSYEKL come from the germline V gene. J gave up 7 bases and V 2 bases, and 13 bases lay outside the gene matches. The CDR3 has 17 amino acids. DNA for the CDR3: TGCGCCAGCAGCCAAAGGGAGTCGGGAGGGAGGAGGAATGAGCAGTTCTTC. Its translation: CASSQRESGGRRNEQFF.